Below, 32 T cell receptor beta chains from the same sample are listed, as sequenced in a study of T cells in Graves' hyperthyroidism and ophthalmopathy. Amplified TCR beta CDR3 regions derived from RNA transcripts. HTBI primers drove first-round RT-PCR of the TCR CDR3. MiXCR, applied by TCRdb to the multiplex PCR reads, yields one record per CDR3 protein. Among under 350,000 distinct CDR3 sequences listed, 10% to 15% were seen once. Sequencing was carried out using blood. These TCRs come from a woman aged 25 to 39 with Graves' hyperthyroidism that later progressed to Graves' ophthalmopathy.

The sample holds many counts of this clonotype. The chain links TRBV15 to TRBJ1-4; perhaps TRBD1 as D (5 bases). This CDR3 is built from 17 residues. With 2 bases removed from V and 0 bases from J, the gap between germline ends came to 13 bases. In germline, CDR1 is LNHNV, CDR2 YYDKDF (reference sequence). The CDR3 here is CATSRNPAGATNEKLFF. For the CDR3, the DNA is TGTGCCACCAGCAGAAACCCCGCGGGGGCAACTAATGAAAAACTGTTTTTT.

Only a few counts were recorded for this clonotype. The chain employs TRBV14 and TRBJ2-1; 14 positions match TRBD2. The CDR3 sequence is 18 residues long. Germline CDR1 is SGHDN and CDR2 is FVKESK. V shed 1 base and J 6 bases; nucleotides not matched to a gene: 8. CDR3 in DNA: TGTGCCAGCAGCCAAGGAAGGTTGGGGACTAGCGGGAGCAATGAGCAGTTCTTC. This codes for CASSQGRLGTSGSNEQFF.

The chain uses TRBV20-1 and TRBJ2-5, with 15 nucleotides matching TRBD2. This CDR3 spans 16 amino acids. Germline-derived CDR1 and CDR2 are DFQATT and SNEGSKA (reference sequence). The ends lost 3 bases at V and 4 bases at J; junction bases unmatched: 6. Written as DNA, the CDR3 is TGCAGTGCTAGGGGTGGACTAGCGGGAGGGGGAGAGACCCAGTACTTC. It specifies CSARGGLAGGGETQYF.

The sample holds many counts of this clonotype. The gene calls are TRBV4-2 and TRBJ1-5; D ambiguous. V was pared by 0 bases and J by 4 bases, with 10 bases between. The CDR3 consists of 15 residues. Per the germline V gene, CDR1 is LGHNA and CDR2 is YNFKEQ. The CDR3 nucleotides read TGTGCCAGCAGCCAAGATTCGTGGAGTAATCAGCCCCAGCATTTT. This sequence encodes CASSQDSWSNQPQHF.

Ten or more counts support this clonotype. CDR3 nucleotide sequence: TGTGCCATCAGTGAGTGGACAGACTACAATGAGCAGTTCTTC. This translates into CAISEWTDYNEQFF. V usage is TRBV10-3 and J usage is TRBJ2-1, with D maybe TRBD1 (6 bases). Trimming shortened V by 1 base and J by 3 bases, and 7 bases separated the two germline ends. Germline lookup yields CDR1 ENHRY and CDR2 SYGVKD. The CDR3 runs 14 residues.

The table lists this clonotype with many counts. The genes are TRBV3-1 and TRBJ1-2; D gene ambiguous. Germline CDR1 and CDR2: LGHDT and YNNKEL (reference sequence). With 7 bases removed from V and 5 bases from J, the gap between germline ends came to 11 bases. The CDR3 sequence is 12 residues long. The CDR3 is CASTQRGYGYTF. For the CDR3, the DNA is TGTGCCAGCACCCAGAGAGGTTATGGCTACACCTTC.

This clonotype was observed at least ten times. The chain joins TRBV6-1 to TRBJ1-2; no definite D call. The CDR3 extends over 17 amino acids. CDR1 and CDR2 (germline): MNHNS, SASEGT. Between the trimmed V and J ends, which lost 5 bases and 0 bases, there was a span of 19 bases. The CDR3 region is CASSRTRTAESNYGYTF. The DNA for the CDR3 is TGTGCCAGCAGTAGAACAAGGACGGCTGAGTCTAACTATGGCTACACCTTC.

The CDR3 DNA reads as TGTGCCACCAGTGATAATAAAGGGTACACTGAAGCTTTCTTT. Translating gives CATSDNKGYTEAFF. This chain uses TRBV24-1 with TRBJ1-1; no clear D gene. This CDR3 spans 14 amino acids. V lost 3 bases to trimming and J lost 3 bases, with 10 bases between them. The germline CDR1 and CDR2 sequences are KGHDR and SFDVKD.

J is TRBJ2-3 and V is TRBV29-1; D might be TRBD2 (5 bases). CDR1 and CDR2 from the germline V gene are SQVTM and ANQGSEA. Trimming shortened V by 7 bases and J by 6 bases, and 17 bases separated the two germline ends. The CDR3 loop spans 13 amino acids. CDR3 protein: CSATTGTLDTQYF. The CDR3 region has the DNA TGCAGCGCCACGACGGGAACTCTGGATACGCAGTATTTT.

This clonotype was observed many times. CDR3 region: CASSGGTGVLMVAGELFF. In nucleotides, the CDR3 is TGTGCCAGCAGCGGCGGGACAGGGGTCCTAATGGTAGCCGGGGAGCTGTTTTTT. V usage is TRBV7-9 and J usage is TRBJ2-2; 10 bases map to TRBD1. J lost 6 bases, V lost 5 bases, and 15 bases had no gene match. The germline CDR1 and CDR2 sequences are SEHNR and FQNEAQ (reference sequence). CDR3 length: 18 amino acids.

The table lists this clonotype with a count of one. The V and J genes are TRBV6-5 and TRBJ1-2, with 7 bases fitting TRBD1. Germline CDR1 and CDR2: MNHEY and SVGAGI. CDR3 length: 12 amino acids. With 3 bases clipped from V and 8 bases from J, the junction kept 3 bases outside the gene matches. The CDR3 DNA reads as TGTGCCAGCAGTTATCCACAGGGGGGCTACACCTTC. Translation gives CASSYPQGGYTF.

About this clonotype itself: A much larger clone lies a single base off, so this may be a read error. This chain links TRBV30 with TRBJ1-6, with D perhaps TRBD1 (5 bases). Germline V CDR1 and CDR2: GTSNPN, SVGIG (reference sequence). The CDR3 contains 13 residues. V shed 7 bases and J shed 10 bases, with 17 bases lying between them. As DNA, the CDR3 is TGTGCCTTAGAACGGGGGAACAGGTCACCCCTCCACTTT. Translation gives CALERGNRSPLHF. The variable domain in full, completed from reference TRBV30 and TRBJ1-6, reads SQTIHQWPATLVQPVGSPLSLECTVEGTSNPNLYWYRQAAGRGLQLLFYSVGIGQISSEVPQNLSASRPQDRQFILSSKKLLLSDSGFYLCALERGNRSPLHFGNGTRLTVT.

This clonotype occurred many times. This rearrangement joins TRBV30 to TRBJ1-1; the D is unclear. The germline V gene encodes CDR1 GTSNPN and CDR2 SVGIG (reference sequence). V lost 2 bases to trimming and J lost 1 base, with 8 bases between them. This CDR3 is 13 amino acids long. CDR3 nucleotides: TGTGCCTGGAGTCACGCACCGAACACTGAAGCTTTCTTT. It is translated as CAWSHAPNTEAFF.

This clonotype has just a few counts. V and J are TRBV28 and TRBJ1-4; possible D gene TRBD1, 6 bases. The V gene's germline CDR1 is MDHEN and CDR2 SYDVKM. V lost 9 bases, J lost 5 bases, and 16 bases lay in between. CDR3 length equals 14 residues. CDR3 sequence: CASRGGAWNEKLFF. CDR3 sequence (DNA): TGTGCCAGTAGGGGGGGGGCTTGGAATGAAAAACTGTTTTTT. The entire variable domain, with the rest obtained from reference TRBV28 and TRBJ1-4, is as follows: DVKVTQSSRYLVKRTGEKVFLECVQDMDHENMFWYRQDPGLGLRLIYFSYDVKMKEKGDIPEGYSVSREKKERFSLILESASTNQTSMYLCASRGGAWNEKLFFGSGTQLSVL.

V and J are TRBV7-8 and TRBJ1-4; 7 bases fit TRBD1. Germline CDR1 SGHVS, CDR2 FQNEAQ. J lost 8 bases, V lost 5 bases, and 14 bases had no gene match. The CDR3 has 16 amino acids. The CDR3 loop reads CASSPEDREGKEKLFF. In DNA, the CDR3 is TGTGCCAGCAGCCCCGAAGACAGGGAAGGAAAAGAAAAACTGTTTTTT. Full variable domain (remainder filled in from reference TRBV7-8 and TRBJ1-4): GAGVSQSPRYKVAKRGQDVALRCDPISGHVSLFWYQQALGQGPEFLTYFQNEAQLDKSGLPSDRFFAERPEGSVSTLKIQRTQQEDSAVYLCASSPEDREGKEKLFFGSGTQLSVL.

This clonotype has at least ten counts. Here the CDR3 reads CASSLGLAGGESQETQYF. CDR3 coding DNA: TGTGCCAGCAGCTTAGGGCTAGCGGGAGGGGAGAGCCAAGAGACCCAGTACTTC. The chain joins TRBV7-6 to TRBJ2-5; 12 bases agree with TRBD2. The junction had 7 bases not matched to a gene; V was cut back by 1 base and J by 1 base. Germline V gene sequence: CDR1 SGHVS, CDR2 FNYEAQ. This CDR3 is 18 amino acids long.

In this sample, this clonotype turned up many times. The chain links TRBV2 to TRBJ1-1; D ambiguous. The CDR3 is 15 amino acids. Trimming removed 3 bases from V and 0 bases from J, with 11 bases in between. CDR1 is SNHLY, CDR2 FYNNEI, per germline. The CDR3 DNA follows: TGTGCCAGCAGTGACCGGGCGGGGATGAACACTGAAGCTTTCTTT. Residues: CASSDRAGMNTEAFF.

Ten or more counts support this clonotype. This rearrangement joins TRBV6-2 or TRBV6-3 to TRBJ2-1; 12 nucleotides align to TRBD2. Germline V CDR1 and CDR2: MNHEY, SVGEGT. After removal of 4 bases from V and 6 bases from J, the junction contained 4 bases not matched to a gene. This CDR3 is built from 15 residues. DNA for the CDR3: TGTGCCAGCAGTTTCGGGACTAGCGGGCCCAATGAGCAGTTCTTC. Protein sequence: CASSFGTSGPNEQFF.

Ten or more counts support this clonotype. The chain recombines TRBV4-2 with TRBJ1-1; the match to TRBD1 covers 7 bases. The ends lost 3 bases at V and 11 bases at J; junction bases unmatched: 3. The CDR3 covers 11 residues. Germline CDR1 LGHNA, CDR2 YNFKEQ. CDR3 residues: CASSQTGLAFF. The CDR3, as DNA: TGTGCCAGCAGCCAGACAGGGTTGGCTTTCTTT.

This clonotype was seen a handful of times. This rearrangement joins TRBV5-5 to TRBJ1-4; D not resolved. Germline-derived CDR1 and CDR2 are SGHKS and YYEKEE (reference sequence). Trimming took off 0 bases at V and 7 bases at J, with 7 bases between the two ends. This CDR3 is built from 13 residues. CDR3 amino acids: CASSLARTEKLFF. CDR3 bases: TGTGCCAGCAGCTTGGCAAGAACTGAAAAACTGTTTTTT.

This clonotype showed up many times. The rearrangement uses TRBV6-2 or TRBV6-3 and TRBJ2-7, with D perhaps TRBD2 (5 bases). Per germline, CDR1 MNHEY and CDR2 SVGEGT. This CDR3 has 16 residues. V lost 2 bases and J 7 bases, leaving 21 bases between the germline ends. The CDR3 bases are TGTGCCAGCAGTTACGCTACAGTGTCTCGGCCGGGGGAGCAGTACTTC. It codes for CASSYATVSRPGEQYF.

There are many counts of this clonotype. The genes are TRBV12-3 or TRBV12-4 and TRBJ2-7, with D unclear. Deletions cut 10 bases from V and 12 bases from J, with 25 bases between. This CDR3 has 13 residues. The CDR3 DNA sequence: TGTGCCACTCCTTCCCCGGACCTGAGAATGTTGTACTTC. Translated, it gives CATPSPDLRMLYF.

Concerning this clonotype: A read error is likely, as this CDR3 ends without the conserved phenylalanine or tryptophan. The J gene is TRBJ2-3, the V gene TRBV27, with a weak D call TRBD2 (5 bases). Trimming removed 2 bases from V and 3 bases from J, with 9 bases in between. The CDR3 runs 14 residues. Germline V CDR1 and CDR2: MNHEY, SMNVEV (reference sequence). CDR3 in amino acids: CASSLLGETDTQYS. The CDR3 nucleotides are TGTGCCAGCAGTTTACTCGGGGAAACAGATACGCAGTATTCT.

This clonotype was detected ten times or more. Mismatch with germline at one junction end may stem from a read error. This chain joins TRBV7-7 and TRBJ2-1; 16 bases are shared with TRBD2. Germline V gene lookup returns CDR1 SSHAT and CDR2 FNYEAQ (reference sequence). This CDR3 comprises 17 residues. This chain's CDR3 is CASSPNRGLAGGHEQFF. CDR3 bases: TGTGCTAGCAGCCCAAACCGGGGACTAGCGGGAGGGCACGAGCAGTTCTTC.

This clonotype has ten or more counts. This rearrangement joins TRBV7-9 to TRBJ2-4, with 10 bases identical to TRBD2. CDR1 is SEHNR, CDR2 FQNEAQ, per germline (reference sequence). The CDR3 covers 14 residues. The V and J ends lost 5 bases and 9 bases, in that order; junction bases with no gene match: 7. CDR3 sequence reads: CASSIEREGGIQYF. The CDR3 DNA follows: TGTGCCAGCAGCATCGAGCGGGAGGGCGGCATTCAGTACTTC. Combining the CDR3 with reference TRBV7-9 and TRBJ2-4 gives the whole variable domain DTGVSQNPRHKITKRGQNVTFRCDPISEHNRLYWYRQTLGQGPEFLTYFQNEAQLEKSRLLSDRFSAERPKGSFSTLEIQRTEQGDSAMYLCASSIEREGGIQYFGAGTRLSVL.

The rearrangement uses TRBV7-6 and TRBJ2-2, with 8 bases lining up with TRBD2. The CDR3 covers 19 residues. The V gene's germline CDR1 is SGHVS and CDR2 FNYEAQ. Germline trimming cut 2 bases from V and 3 bases from J; bases unmatched to any gene: 14. The CDR3 protein is CASSLPAISSGKYTGELFF. In nucleotides, the CDR3 is TGTGCCAGCAGCTTACCAGCGATTAGTAGCGGGAAGTACACCGGGGAGCTGTTTTTT.

CDR3: CASSYSPRGRELETQYF. As DNA, the CDR3 is TGTGCCAGCAGTTATTCGCCTCGCGGGAGGGAGTTAGAGACCCAGTACTTC. The chain links TRBV6-2 or TRBV6-3 to TRBJ2-5, with 9 bases aligning to TRBD2. Germline V gene sequence: CDR1 MNHEY, CDR2 SVGEGT. With V trimmed by 3 bases and J by 4 bases, 12 bases remained unmatched. The CDR3 length is 17 residues.

This clonotype was seen ten or more times. The rearrangement joins TRBV19 to TRBJ2-2, with TRBD1 identical over 7 bases. This CDR3 comprises 16 residues. V dropped 9 bases and J dropped 3; count of bases not matched to a gene: 13. Looked up from germline, CDR1 is LNHDA and CDR2 is SQIVND (reference sequence). CDR3 loop: CARTGWLIPYTGELFF. The CDR3 nucleotides read TGTGCCAGGACAGGGTGGCTGATTCCTTACACCGGGGAGCTGTTTTTT.

This clonotype was picked up many times. The chain couples TRBV20-1 to TRBJ1-5; 7 bases are shared with TRBD1. Germline CDR1 is DFQATT and CDR2 is SNEGSKA (reference sequence). This CDR3 is 14 amino acids long. V lost 7 bases and J lost 7; bases outside the gene matches: 13. The CDR3 loop reads CSVPSGTAVQPQHF. The CDR3 DNA is TGCAGTGTCCCTTCCGGGACAGCAGTCCAGCCCCAGCATTTT.

In its sample, this clonotype was seen many times. The chain's CDR3 is CASSLGEVPVYEQYF. CDR3 nucleotide sequence: TGCGCCAGCAGCTTGGGGGAAGTCCCCGTCTACGAGCAGTACTTC. The chain recombines TRBV5-1 with TRBJ2-7, with D uncertain. Trimming shortened V by 0 bases and J by 3 bases, and 13 bases separated the two germline ends. Germline lookup yields CDR1 SGHRS and CDR2 YFSETQ. CDR3 length: 15 amino acids.

This clonotype was picked up many times. The rearrangement uses TRBV18 and TRBJ2-5; TRBD2 might be the D (6 bases). Per germline, CDR1 KGHSH and CDR2 LQKENI. This CDR3 has 16 residues. V shed 3 bases and J shed 2 bases, with 16 bases lying between them. The CDR3 reads CASSPIWRDPQETQYF. Written as DNA, the CDR3 is TGTGCCAGCTCACCTATCTGGCGGGACCCTCAAGAGACCCAGTACTTC. The whole variable domain, filled in from reference TRBV18 and TRBJ2-5, reads NAGVMQNPRHLVRRRGQEARLRCSPMKGHSHVYWYRQLPEEGLKFMVYLQKENIIDESGMPKERFSAEFPKEGPSILRIQQVVRGDSAAYFCASSPIWRDPQETQYFGPGTRLLVL.

This clonotype occurred many times. The V gene is TRBV20-1, the J gene TRBJ2-7, with TRBD1 as a possible D gene (6 bases). Germline lookup yields CDR1 DFQATT and CDR2 SNEGSKA (reference sequence). Trimming stripped 0 bases from V and 6 bases from J, with 9 bases between. This CDR3 region has 12 residues. CDR3 coding DNA: TGCAGTGCTAGAGAAGTGGGGGCCGAGCAGTACTTC. This codes for CSAREVGAEQYF.